Given below is one T cell receptor (beta chain) in context. This CDR3 has 15 amino acids. The V end lost 1 base, the J end lost 1 base, and 9 bases lay between the germline ends. CDR1 KGHDR and CDR2 SFDVKD come from the germline V gene. Time point: sample taken at primary tumor resection. Sequencing covered unsorted whole RNA taken from tumor, nontumor lung or frozen PBMC. The data were taken from a study of spatial heterogeneity in lung cancer. Across the study: The study consistently detected more beta-chain than alpha-chain sequences. The mean occurrence of each unique TCR and UMI combination in raw reads exceeded eight.

Every individual TCR cDNA molecule carried its own unique molecular identifier, which allowed correction of PCR and sequencing errors. Using its own MiXCR run on the 5' RACE reads, TCRdb lists one record per CDR3 protein. The data show tens of thousands of distinct CDR3 sequences, with roughly an eighth seen just once and around 4.6% held by the top ten. This receptor was taken from a male donor with early-stage non-small cell lung cancer. V is TRBV24-1 and J is TRBJ2-5; the D gene is possibly TRBD1 (5 bases). The material sequenced was PBMCs, taken at surgery. CDR3 nucleotide sequence: TGTGCCACCAGTGATTTCTCGGACACCCAAGAGACCCAGTACTTC. This encodes CATSDFSDTQETQYF.